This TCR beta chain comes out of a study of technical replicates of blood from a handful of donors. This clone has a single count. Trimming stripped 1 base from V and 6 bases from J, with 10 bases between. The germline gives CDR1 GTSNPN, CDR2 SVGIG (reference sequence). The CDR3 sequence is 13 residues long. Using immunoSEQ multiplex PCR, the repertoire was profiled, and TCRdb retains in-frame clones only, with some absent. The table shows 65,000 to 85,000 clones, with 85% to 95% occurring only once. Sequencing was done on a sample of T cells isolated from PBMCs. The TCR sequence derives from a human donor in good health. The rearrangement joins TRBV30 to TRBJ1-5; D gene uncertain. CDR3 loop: CAWSESGIQPQHF. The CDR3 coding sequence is TGTGCCTGGAGTGAGTCAGGCATTCAGCCCCAGCATTTT.